The rows below give T cell receptor beta chains drawn from one sample of a study of shared clonotypes between healthy human individuals. The protocol was immunoSEQ multiplex PCR, while the TCRdb copy is restricted to in-frame clones and leaves out a portion. This table holds hundreds of thousands of clones, more than 70% found once. The sample consisted of memory CD4+ T cells sorted from blood. These receptor sequences come from a woman in her thirties in good health. Both conserved end residues are part of each CDR3. Fields, in order: V gene, clone size, D gene, J gene, CDR3 protein, CDR3 DNA. D genes are given only for firm matches. Size is stated for part of the rows, as once, few or many counts, or as a class when the clone is expanded.

>TRBV14|-|TRBD2|TRBJ2-1
CASSRVAGSNEQFF
TGTGCCAGCAGCCGAGTAGCGGGGAGCAATGAGCAGTTCTTC
>TRBV7-8|-|TRBD2|TRBJ2-3
CASRRLAGSGTDTQYF
TGTGCCAGCCGTAGACTAGCGGGAAGTGGGACAGATACGCAGTATTTT
>TRBV5-8|-|-|TRBJ2-5
CASSVRDFKETQYF
TGTGCCAGCAGCGTCCGGGACTTCAAAGAGACCCAGTACTTC
>TRBV11-2|few|-|TRBJ2-2
CASSLGVYRELFF
TGTGCCAGCAGCTTAGGGGTCTATAGGGAGCTGTTTTTT
>TRBV15|-|-|TRBJ1-1
CATSRGGGDTEAFF
TGTGCCACCAGCAGAGGAGGGGGGGACACTGAAGCTTTCTTT
>TRBV2|-|-|TRBJ2-7
CASSENEAGSYEQYF
TGTGCCAGCAGTGAAAACGAGGCAGGCTCCTACGAGCAGTACTTC
>TRBV9|-|-|TRBJ1-1
CASSETGSSDMNTEAFF
TGTGCCAGCAGCGAGACAGGTTCGAGTGATATGAACACTGAAGCTTTCTTT
>TRBV11-2|-|TRBD1|TRBJ2-2
CASSLGTGYTGELFF
TGTGCCAGCAGCTTAGGGACAGGGTACACCGGGGAGCTGTTTTTT
>TRBV7-2|-|-|TRBJ2-2
CASSPYTGELFF
TGTGCCAGCAGCCCATACACCGGGGAGCTGTTTTTT
>TRBV28|few|TRBD2|TRBJ2-1
CASRIIAGAHNEQFF
TGTGCCAGCAGAATTATAGCGGGAGCCCACAATGAGCAGTTCTTC
>TRBV11-2|-|-|TRBJ2-5
CASSPVGRQETQYF
TGTGCCAGCAGCCCCGTGGGTAGACAAGAGACCCAGTACTTC
>TRBV11-2|-|TRBD2|TRBJ2-6
CASNEAGGRRAGANVLTF
TGTGCCAGCAACGAAGCGGGGGGGCGCAGGGCTGGGGCCAACGTCCTGACTTTC
>TRBV10-2|-|-|TRBJ2-6
CASSGSGANVLTF
TGCGCCAGCAGCGGGTCTGGGGCCAACGTCCTGACTTTC
>TRBV5-1|once|-|TRBJ1-1
CASTTFVGPKSEAFF
TGCGCCAGCACCACCTTTGTGGGACCAAAGTCGGAAGCTTTCTTT
>TRBV29-1|-|-|TRBJ2-5
CSVVQSQETQYF
TGCAGCGTTGTCCAATCGCAAGAGACCCAGTACTTC
>TRBV27|few|TRBD1|TRBJ1-2
CASSPGTGNYGYTF
TGTGCCAGCAGCCCCGGGACAGGAAACTATGGCTACACCTTC
>TRBV2|-|TRBD1|TRBJ2-7
CASRATGEPSEQYF
TGTGCCAGCAGGGCAACAGGGGAGCCTAGCGAGCAGTACTTC
>TRBV2|-|TRBD2|TRBJ2-7
CASTPGREVGEQYF
TGTGCCAGCACTCCCGGTCGGGAGGTAGGCGAGCAGTACTTC
>TRBV30|-|-|TRBJ2-7
CAWKERGTNSYEQYF
TGTGCCTGGAAGGAACGAGGAACGAACTCCTACGAGCAGTACTTC
>TRBV5-1|-|TRBD2|TRBJ2-1
CASSPTSGSTPHEQFF
TGCGCCAGCAGCCCAACTAGCGGGAGCACCCCTCACGAGCAGTTCTTC
>TRBV30|-|TRBD2|TRBJ2-3
CAWSVYSGSDTQYF
TGTGCCTGGAGTGTGTATAGCGGGAGCGATACGCAGTATTTT
>TRBV7-3|few|-|TRBJ2-2
CASRVPSGELFF
TGTGCCAGCAGAGTTCCCTCCGGGGAGCTGTTTTTT
>TRBV28|-|TRBD1|TRBJ2-7
CASRSPGQSYEQYF
TGTGCCAGCCGCAGTCCGGGACAGAGCTACGAGCAGTACTTC
>TRBV21-1|-|-|TRBJ2-1
CASPGGYEQFF
TGTGCCAGCCCGGGCGGCTATGAGCAGTTCTTC
>TRBV5-1|-|-|TRBJ2-1
CASSFDGGFTSYNEQFF
TGCGCCAGCAGCTTTGATGGGGGGTTCACGTCCTACAATGAGCAGTTCTTC
>TRBV19|-|TRBD1|TRBJ2-5
CASSHPGTAKTKETQYF
TGTGCCAGCAGCCATCCAGGGACAGCCAAGACCAAAGAGACCCAGTACTTC
>TRBV5-4|-|-|TRBJ1-2
CASSFLGANYGYTF
TGTGCCAGCAGCTTTTTGGGGGCTAACTATGGCTACACCTTC
>TRBV19|-|TRBD2|TRBJ2-3
CASSIRAGVDTDTQYF
TGTGCCAGTAGTATTCGAGCGGGAGTTGACACAGATACGCAGTATTTT
>TRBV14|-|-|TRBJ2-3
CASRPWQKDTQYF
TGTGCCAGCAGACCGTGGCAAAAAGATACGCAGTATTTT
>TRBV13|-|-|TRBJ2-3
CASSSVIGADTQYF
TGTGCCAGCAGCTCCGTAATAGGCGCAGATACGCAGTATTTT
>TRBV28|-|TRBD2|TRBJ2-7
CASTSASGYYEQYF
TGTGCCAGCACCAGTGCTAGCGGATACTACGAGCAGTACTTC
>TRBV10-3|-|TRBD2|TRBJ2-1
CAISGRLAANEQFF
TGTGCCATCAGCGGGCGACTAGCGGCTAATGAGCAGTTCTTC
>TRBV2|-|-|TRBJ1-4
CASMRAGNKNEKLFF
TGTGCCAGCATGCGGGCCGGTAATAAAAACGAAAAACTGTTTTTT
>TRBV5-1|-|-|TRBJ2-1
CASSLVAADNEQFF
TGCGCCAGCAGCTTGGTGGCGGCTGACAATGAGCAGTTCTTC
>TRBV28|-|TRBD2|TRBJ2-1
CASCRAGTSGYNEQFF
TGTGCCAGCTGCCGGGCGGGGACTAGCGGCTACAATGAGCAGTTCTTC
>TRBV6-6|-|-|TRBJ2-1
CASSYKHEQFF
TGTGCCAGCAGTTATAAACATGAGCAGTTCTTC
>TRBV27|once|-|TRBJ2-3
CASSRPDLPDTQYF
TGTGCCAGCAGTCGCCCGGACCTGCCAGATACGCAGTATTTT
>TRBV5-1|-|-|TRBJ1-4
CASSTTGTWNEKLFF
TGCGCCAGCAGCACCACCGGGACGTGGAATGAAAAACTGTTTTTT
>TRBV18|once|-|TRBJ1-1
CASSADRNTEAFF
TGTGCCAGCTCAGCGGACAGGAACACTGAAGCTTTCTTT
>TRBV25-1|-|-|TRBJ2-5
CASSDPLGGREETQYF
TGTGCCAGCAGTGACCCATTAGGCGGTCGCGAAGAGACCCAGTACTTC
>TRBV4-1|once|-|TRBJ2-5
CASSQDMSVGEETQYF
TGCGCCAGCAGCCAAGATATGAGTGTGGGGGAGGAGACCCAGTACTTC
>TRBV25-1|-|-|TRBJ1-2
CASSAQGVDGYTF
TGTGCCAGCAGTGCCCAGGGAGTGGATGGCTACACCTTC